Below are 32 T cell receptor beta chains sequenced from a single sample in a study of blood T cell repertoires in COVID-19. This table comes from immunoSEQ multiplex PCR, and its TCRdb copy is limited to in-frame clones, with some not included. The table shows a few hundred thousand clones, with roughly four fifths occurring only once. Source material: peripheral blood. These receptors were collected from a man under 40 who had recovered from COVID-19.

The rearrangement uses TRBV5-5 and TRBJ1-2, with 9 bases lining up with TRBD1. CDR3 length equals 15 residues. Germline V gene lookup returns CDR1 SGHKS and CDR2 YYEKEE (reference sequence). The V segment lost 2 bases and the J segment 0 bases; nucleotides outside the gene matches: 2. CDR3 loop: CASSLTGGANYGYTF. The CDR3 DNA reads as TGTGCCAGCAGCTTAACAGGGGGCGCTAACTATGGCTACACCTTC. Complete variable domain (other parts from reference TRBV5-5 and TRBJ1-2): DAGVTQSPTHLIKTRGQQVTLRCSPISGHKSVSWYQQVLGQGPQFIFQYYEKEERGRGNFPDRFSARQFPNYSSELNVNALLLGDSALYLCASSLTGGANYGYTFGSGTRLTVV.

This chain connects TRBV24-1 to TRBJ2-3, with 8 bases aligning to TRBD2. This CDR3 has 16 amino acids. The V and J ends lost 5 bases and 0 bases, in that order; junction bases with no gene match: 6. CDR1 is KGHDR, CDR2 SFDVKD, per germline. The CDR3 is CATSAPAGGSTDTQYF. The CDR3 nucleotides are TGTGCCACCAGTGCACCGGCGGGGGGTAGCACAGATACGCAGTATTTT.

The CDR3 region is CASSIDATAFVVETQYF. CDR3 coding DNA: TGTGCCAGTAGTATTGATGCGACAGCATTCGTCGTCGAGACCCAGTACTTC. The rearrangement joins TRBV19 to TRBJ2-5, with D tentatively TRBD1 (5 bases). CDR3 length: 17 residues. The germline V and J ends were trimmed by 3 bases and 5 bases, with 22 bases remaining between them. In germline, CDR1 is LNHDA, CDR2 SQIVND (reference sequence).

The chain employs TRBV2 and TRBJ2-4; TRBD2 is a possible D gene (5 bases). The ends were cut back, 5 bases at V and 10 bases at J, with 9 bases in the middle. This CDR3 has 11 amino acids. Germline V gene lookup returns CDR1 SNHLY and CDR2 FYNNEI. CDR3 in amino acids: CASSSSGIQYF. CDR3 in DNA: TGTGCCAGCAGTAGTTCGGGGATTCAGTACTTC.

The V call is TRBV19, the J call TRBJ2-5, with D possibly TRBD2 on 7 matching bases. Germline CDR1 is LNHDA and CDR2 is SQIVND (reference sequence). The CDR3 extends over 15 amino acids. Trimming removed 3 bases from V and 3 bases from J, with 14 bases in between. The CDR3 spells CASSIGGRLKETQYF. CDR3 in DNA: TGTGCCAGTAGTATCGGGGGGCGGCTGAAAGAGACCCAGTACTTC.

The rearrangement joins TRBV18 to TRBJ1-2; a possible D gene is TRBD1 (5 bases). Per the germline V gene, CDR1 is KGHSH and CDR2 is LQKENI. Trimming cost V 3 bases and J 3 bases, with 14 bases left between them. The CDR3 covers 15 residues. CDR3 coding DNA: TGTGCCAGCTCACCGGGGAAAGGGGTGTACTATGGCTACACCTTC. Translating it yields CASSPGKGVYYGYTF.

The chain recombines TRBV5-8 with TRBJ1-5; maybe TRBD1 (5 bases). Trimming removed 7 bases at V and 5 bases at J, with 10 bases between. CDR3 length: 12 amino acids. Germline assignment: CDR1 SGHTS and CDR2 YDEGEE. CDR3 bases: TGTGCCAGCCAGGGCGCCTATCAGCCCCAGCATTTT. Translation gives CASQGAYQPQHF.

The rearrangement links TRBV6-2 or TRBV6-3 to TRBJ2-7; 9 bases align to TRBD2. From germline, CDR1 is MNHEY and CDR2 SVGEGT. This CDR3 spans 17 amino acids. J was trimmed by 9 bases and V by 4 bases; bases with no gene match: 19. In DNA, the CDR3 is TGTGCCAGCAGTTTGTCGCTGGGGGCTAGCGGGGATTTCGGGCAGTACGTC. Its translation is CASSLSLGASGDFGQYV.

The chain recombines TRBV4-2 with TRBJ1-6, with 7 bases fitting TRBD1. CDR1 LGHNA and CDR2 YNFKEQ come from the germline V gene. The CDR3 runs to 16 residues. V lost 4 bases and J lost 3; bases outside the gene matches: 6. DNA of the CDR3: TGTGCCAGCAGCCTAGAAGGGACAGACTATAATTCACCCCTCCACTTT. This gives the protein CASSLEGTDYNSPLHF.

This clone has a single count. The chain combines TRBV11-2 with TRBJ2-2; no reliable D call. Germline V gene data show CDR1 as SGHAT and CDR2 as FQNNGV. The CDR3 spans 14 residues. The V gene lost 2 bases and the J gene lost 8 bases, with 12 bases spanning the gap. The CDR3 bases are TGTGCCAGCAGCTTATTACTGCCTAGGGGGGAGCTGTTTTTT. Translated: CASSLLLPRGELFF.

This chain uses TRBV5-4 with TRBJ2-3; 8 bases map to TRBD1. Germline V gives CDR1 SGHNT, CDR2 YYREEE (reference sequence). The trim removed 4 bases at V and 3 bases at J, leaving 1 base unmatched. There are 13 residues in the CDR3. CDR3 sequence reads: CASSRQGTDTQYF. Here the CDR3 DNA reads TGTGCCAGCAGCCGACAGGGGACAGATACGCAGTATTTT.

The rearrangement uses TRBV18 and TRBJ1-4; D is undetermined. Germline lookup yields CDR1 KGHSH and CDR2 LQKENI. The V end lost 2 bases, the J end lost 5 bases, and 6 bases lay between the germline ends. The CDR3 covers 13 residues. The CDR3 coding sequence is TGTGCCAGCTCACCAGATCGGAATGAAAAACTGTTTTTT. This codes for CASSPDRNEKLFF.

The chain recombines TRBV7-3 with TRBJ1-1, with a possible D match to TRBD1 (5 bases). The length of the CDR3 is 13 residues. Germline V gene lookup returns CDR1 SGHTA and CDR2 FQGTGA. V was shortened by 6 bases and J by 3 bases, with 11 bases between the two germline ends. The CDR3 DNA is TGTGCCAGCAGGTCCCAGGGCGACACTGAAGCTTTCTTT. Its protein is CASRSQGDTEAFF.

The V gene is TRBV5-4, the J gene TRBJ2-2, with D perhaps matching TRBD2 (5 bases). Germline loops: CDR1 SGHNT, CDR2 YYREEE (reference sequence). Deletions cut 0 bases from V and 7 bases from J, with 13 bases between. The CDR3 loop spans 15 amino acids. The CDR3 bases are TGTGCCAGCAGCTTGGCCGGGATGCAGAACGGGGAGCTGTTTTTT. Translated: CASSLAGMQNGELFF.

This clone was detected once. V gene TRBV9 combines with J gene TRBJ1-5, with a tentative D call TRBD1 (6 bases). Per the germline V gene, CDR1 is SGDLS and CDR2 is YYNGEE. The CDR3 is 13 amino acids. Trimming pared 3 bases from V and 3 bases from J, leaving 7 bases between. The CDR3 nucleotides read TGTGCCAGCAGCGGGACAGCCAATCAGCCCCAGCATTTT. Residues: CASSGTANQPQHF.

A single count supports this clone. This chain uses TRBV7-2 with TRBJ2-2, with TRBD2 matching 9 bases. CDR1 and CDR2 (germline): SGHTA, FQGNSA. With 2 bases clipped from V and 4 bases from J, the junction kept 5 bases outside the gene matches. This CDR3 has 16 residues. CDR3 nucleotides: TGTGCCAGCAGCTTATACGCGGGGGGGACCACCGGGGAGCTGTTTTTT. Amino acid sequence: CASSLYAGGTTGELFF.

The rearrangement joins TRBV9 to TRBJ1-4; the D gene is possibly TRBD1 (5 bases). The CDR3 is 14 residues long. Trimming stripped 0 bases from V and 8 bases from J, with 11 bases between. Germline lookup yields CDR1 SGDLS and CDR2 YYNGEE. This CDR3 is CASSVGPSGEKLFF. Here the CDR3 DNA reads TGTGCCAGCAGCGTAGGCCCCTCAGGGGAAAAACTGTTTTTT.

This clone appeared a few times. This chain connects TRBV28 to TRBJ1-6, with 7 bases fitting TRBD1. The CDR3 spans 13 residues. V shed 7 bases and J 10 bases; nucleotides not matched to a gene: 7. CDR1 MDHEN and CDR2 SYDVKM come from the germline V gene. The CDR3 DNA sequence: TGTGCCAGCAATACAGGGGTAAGATCACCCCTCCACTTT. Amino acid sequence: CASNTGVRSPLHF.

This chain links TRBV28 with TRBJ1-5, with TRBD1 matching 7 bases. The ends lost 7 bases at V and 6 bases at J; junction bases unmatched: 6. The CDR3 consists of 13 residues. CDR1 is MDHEN and CDR2 is SYDVKM in the germline V gene. The CDR3 sequence is CASIPDRFQPQHF. CDR3 DNA: TGTGCCAGCATCCCGGACAGGTTTCAGCCCCAGCATTTT.

The chain recombines TRBV27 with TRBJ2-5; D is possibly TRBD2 (5 bases). Germline-derived CDR1 and CDR2 are MNHEY and SMNVEV (reference sequence). V lost 0 bases and J lost 3, with 5 bases in between. There are 13 residues in the CDR3. CDR3 nucleotide sequence: TGTGCCAGCAGTTTATCGGAGGAAGAGACCCAGTACTTC. Protein sequence: CASSLSEEETQYF.

The V and J genes are TRBV5-6 and TRBJ1-2, with TRBD1 identical over 7 bases. Germline V CDR1 and CDR2: SGHDT, YYEEEE. The CDR3 runs 15 residues. V was pared by 6 bases and J by 2 bases, with 10 bases of the junction left unmatched. The CDR3 DNA sequence: TGTGCCAGCACCCGCGCAGGGGGTTTCAACTATGGCTACACCTTC. Its translation: CASTRAGGFNYGYTF.

The chain couples TRBV9 to TRBJ2-3; 10 bases line up with TRBD2. CDR1 and CDR2 (germline): SGDLS, YYNGEE. The CDR3 is 15 residues long. The V and J ends lost 1 base and 3 bases, in that order; junction bases with no gene match: 2. The CDR3 sequence is CASSVLAGGTDTQYF. In DNA form, the CDR3 reads TGTGCCAGCAGCGTATTAGCGGGGGGAACAGATACGCAGTATTTT.

This chain uses TRBV29-1 with TRBJ1-4; TRBD1 aligns across 7 bases. V was clipped by 5 bases and J by 2 bases; unmatched bases: 2. Germline values: CDR1 SQVTM, CDR2 ANQGSEA. This CDR3 has 13 amino acids. The CDR3 coding sequence is TGCAGCGTTACAGGGGCGACTAATGAAAAACTGTTTTTT. Encoded protein: CSVTGATNEKLFF. Using reference TRBV29-1 and TRBJ1-4 for the parts outside the CDR3, the full variable domain is SAVISQKPSRDICQRGTSLTIQCQVDSQVTMMFWYRQQPGQSLTLIATANQGSEATYESGFVIDKFPISRPNLTFSTLTVSNMSPEDSSIYLCSVTGATNEKLFFGSGTQLSVL.

The chain carries TRBV5-1 and TRBJ2-3; D not certain. Between the trimmed V and J ends, which lost 2 bases and 6 bases, there was a span of 13 bases. The CDR3 spans 14 residues. Germline assignment: CDR1 SGHRS and CDR2 YFSETQ. For the CDR3, the DNA is TGCGCCAGCAGCTTAGGTGAAGCGCGGGATACGCAGTATTTT. This gives the protein CASSLGEARDTQYF. The full variable domain, rest sourced from reference TRBV5-1 and TRBJ2-3, is KAGVTQTPRYLIKTRGQQVTLSCSPISGHRSVSWYQQTPGQGLQFLFEYFSETQRNKGNFPGRFSGRQFSNSRSEMNVSTLELGDSALYLCASSLGEARDTQYFGPGTRLTVL.

The V and J genes are TRBV20-1 and TRBJ1-2; D remains unclear. CDR3 size: 11 residues. V was pared by 6 bases and J by 2 bases, with 7 bases between. Per germline, CDR1 DFQATT and CDR2 SNEGSKA (reference sequence). CDR3 amino acids: CSAGRNYGYTF. The CDR3 region has the DNA TGCAGTGCGGGCAGAAACTATGGCTACACCTTC.

The chain combines TRBV18 with TRBJ2-7; D is uncertain. Germline V gene lookup returns CDR1 KGHSH and CDR2 LQKENI. V shed 1 base and J shed 0 bases, with 13 bases lying between them. The CDR3 loop spans 16 amino acids. The CDR3 region is CASSPLAGPSSYEQYF. The CDR3 DNA follows: TGTGCCAGCTCACCACTGGCAGGTCCGAGCTCCTACGAGCAGTACTTC.

The V gene is TRBV30, the J gene TRBJ1-5; 11 bases fit TRBD1. The V gene end was trimmed by 0 bases and the J gene end by 2 bases; junction bases not matched to a gene: 12. The CDR3 runs to 19 residues. CDR1 is GTSNPN and CDR2 is SVGIG in the germline V gene (reference sequence). CDR3 sequence reads: CAWSVEPDRGRWGNQPQHF. CDR3 DNA: TGTGCCTGGAGTGTTGAGCCGGACAGGGGGCGATGGGGCAATCAGCCCCAGCATTTT.

The chain uses TRBV7-9 and TRBJ1-1; 7 bases agree with TRBD1. Germline assignment: CDR1 SEHNR and CDR2 FQNEAQ (reference sequence). This CDR3 contains 15 residues. V lost 2 bases to trimming and J lost 1 base; unmatched junction nucleotides: 4. The CDR3, as DNA: TGTGCCAGCAGCTTAATCACAGGGGCGAACACTGAAGCTTTCTTT. This gives the protein CASSLITGANTEAFF.

The rearrangement uses TRBV4-2 and TRBJ2-5; 9 bases map to TRBD2. V shed 1 base and J 3 bases; nucleotides not matched to a gene: 9. The CDR3 length is 17 residues. The V gene's germline CDR1 is LGHNA and CDR2 YNFKEQ. DNA of the CDR3: TGTGCCAGCAGCCAAGGGGCAGAAGCGGGGGGCAAAGAGACCCAGTACTTC. It encodes CASSQGAEAGGKETQYF.

V usage is TRBV5-5 and J usage is TRBJ2-1; 7 nucleotides line up with TRBD1. This CDR3 spans 13 amino acids. The trim removed 1 base at V and 6 bases at J, leaving 1 base unmatched. Germline-derived CDR1 and CDR2 are SGHKS and YYEKEE (reference sequence). CDR3 coding DNA: TGTGCCAGCAGCTTGCCAGGGGGCAATGAGCAGTTCTTC. Encoded protein: CASSLPGGNEQFF.

The chain has TRBV28 and TRBJ1-2; perhaps TRBD1 as D (5 bases). V gave up 4 bases and J gave up 1 base, with 16 bases separating them. CDR1 is MDHEN, CDR2 SYDVKM, per germline. The CDR3 is 16 amino acids. CDR3 region: CASSSHGGNLNYGYTF. The CDR3 DNA is TGTGCCAGCAGTTCTCACGGGGGAAATCTTAACTATGGCTACACCTTC.

This chain uses TRBV14 with TRBJ1-2; TRBD1 might be the D (6 bases). Germline CDR1 and CDR2: SGHDN and FVKESK. V was pared by 0 bases and J by 7 bases, with 12 bases between. This CDR3 has 14 residues. The CDR3, as DNA: TGTGCCAGCAGCCAAGATCGGGGGGCGGCTGGCTACACCTTC. It codes for CASSQDRGAAGYTF.